This TCR beta chain was profiled in a study of blood T cell repertoires in COVID-19. Study at large: PBMCs, B-cell-depleted T cells, or T cells provided the cDNA or gDNA that made up the material.

Germline values: CDR1 MDHEN, CDR2 SYDVKM. The CDR3 has 13 residues. V was cut by 2 bases and J by 2 bases, with 6 bases left in between. On this clone: This same CDR3 is encoded by further DNA sequences in the sample.

Original analysis: Reference gene primer amplification gave nucleated cell count estimates. The data were produced by immunoSEQ multiplex PCR, yet TCRdb's version contains in-frame clones alone and is incomplete. The D gene and trimming were derived from the DNA, and the V and J assignments and clone size from that table. The repertoire holds about 140,000 clones, with 79% as singletons. This receptor was obtained from a man between 60 and 70 years old with acute or convalescent COVID-19. The sequencing sample was made of peripheral blood. The rearrangement links TRBV28 to TRBJ2-5; no clear D. CDR3 sequence: CASSLARQETQYF. The CDR3 DNA follows: TGTGCCAGCAGTTTAGCGAGGCAAGAGACCCAGTACTTC.